This T cell receptor beta chain was identified during a study of OX40 agonist ivuxolimab in advanced cancers. About the study: The dose-escalation group included hepatocellular carcinoma, melanoma, renal cell carcinoma and head and neck cancer. Study observations and caveats: Low normalized T-cell clonal expansion also characterized some of the nonresponders.

About this clone itself: Its antigen is as yet unknown.

Using immunoSEQ multiplex PCR, the repertoire was profiled, and TCRdb retains in-frame clones only, with some absent. The data hold tens of thousands of clones, with 90% to 95% observed a single time. Germline-derived CDR1 and CDR2 are MNHEY and SVGAGI. The CDR3 has 15 amino acids. V lost 7 bases to trimming and J lost 3 bases; unmatched junction nucleotides: 11. The sequenced sample was CD4+ or CD8+ T cells sorted from blood, obtained in a trial of the OX40 agonist ivuxolimab. This sequence joins TRBV6-5 and TRBJ2-7; 8 bases match TRBD1. This TCR came from an adult with an advanced solid tumor such as melanoma, head and neck, liver or kidney cancer. CDR3 in amino acids: CASTHSRTGSYEQYF. Written as DNA, the CDR3 is TGTGCCAGCACTCATTCGCGGACAGGGAGCTACGAGCAGTACTTC.